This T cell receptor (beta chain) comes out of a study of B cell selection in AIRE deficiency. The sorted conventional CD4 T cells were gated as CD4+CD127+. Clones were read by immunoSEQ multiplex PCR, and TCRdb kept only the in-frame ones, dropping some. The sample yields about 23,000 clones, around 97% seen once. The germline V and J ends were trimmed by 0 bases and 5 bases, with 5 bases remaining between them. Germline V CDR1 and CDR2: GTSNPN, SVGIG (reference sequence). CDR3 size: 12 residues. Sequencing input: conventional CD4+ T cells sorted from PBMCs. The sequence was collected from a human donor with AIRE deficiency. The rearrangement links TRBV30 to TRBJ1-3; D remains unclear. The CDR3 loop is CAWSVGRNTIYF. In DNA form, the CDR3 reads TGTGCCTGGAGTGTTGGCCGAAACACCATATATTTT.